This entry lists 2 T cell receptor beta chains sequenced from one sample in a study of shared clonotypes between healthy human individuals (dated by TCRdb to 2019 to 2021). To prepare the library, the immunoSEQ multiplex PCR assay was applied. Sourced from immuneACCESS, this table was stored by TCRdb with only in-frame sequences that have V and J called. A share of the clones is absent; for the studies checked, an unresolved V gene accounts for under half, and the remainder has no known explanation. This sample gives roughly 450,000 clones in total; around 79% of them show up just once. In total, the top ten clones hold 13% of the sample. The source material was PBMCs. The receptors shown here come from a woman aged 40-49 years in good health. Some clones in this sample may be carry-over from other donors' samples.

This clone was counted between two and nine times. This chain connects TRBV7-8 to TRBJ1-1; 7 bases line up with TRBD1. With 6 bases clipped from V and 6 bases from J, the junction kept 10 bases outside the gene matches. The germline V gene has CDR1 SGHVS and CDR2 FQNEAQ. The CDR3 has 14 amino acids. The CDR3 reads CASSFNRGAAEAFF. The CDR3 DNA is TGTGCCAGCAGTTTCAACAGGGGTGCGGCTGAAGCTTTCTTT.

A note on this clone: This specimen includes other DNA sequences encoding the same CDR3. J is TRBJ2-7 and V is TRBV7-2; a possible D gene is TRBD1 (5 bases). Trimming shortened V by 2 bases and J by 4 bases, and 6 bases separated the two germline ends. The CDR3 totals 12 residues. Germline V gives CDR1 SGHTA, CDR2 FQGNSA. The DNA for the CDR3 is TGTGCCAGCAGCTTACAGGGTTACGAGCAGTACTTC. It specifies CASSLQGYEQYF.